A single sample gave rise to the 21 T cell receptor beta chains below, sequenced in a study of blood T cells in healthy people across ages. Together with a sample-barcoded 5' primer, a J-beta primer mix was included in a second PCR lasting about 7 to 12 cycles. TCRdb fed the 5' RACE reads into MiXCR, producing one record per CDR3 protein. This table has about 570,000 distinct CDR3 sequences, roughly 29% appearing once. The sequenced sample was blood. These receptors all come from a woman in her 70s in good health.

This rearrangement joins TRBV27 to TRBJ2-1; the D gene could be TRBD1 or TRBD2 (5 bases each). The germline V gene has CDR1 MNHEY and CDR2 SMNVEV (reference sequence). CDR3 length: 13 residues. With 1 base removed from V and 9 bases from J, the gap between germline ends came to 10 bases. Here the CDR3 reads CASSLYGAGEQFF. CDR3 coding DNA: TGTGCCAGCAGTTTATACGGGGCGGGTGAGCAGTTCTTC.

This clonotype occurred a few times. V usage is TRBV10-3 and J usage is TRBJ1-2; D remains ambiguous. The germline V gene encodes CDR1 ENHRY and CDR2 SYGVKD. This CDR3 comprises 15 residues. Trimming stripped 0 bases from V and 8 bases from J, with 16 bases between. This CDR3 reads CAISESRREGQGYTF. The CDR3 bases are TGTGCCATCAGTGAGTCCCGAAGGGAGGGTCAAGGCTACACCTTC.

The chain employs TRBV5-1 and TRBJ2-3; TRBD1 agrees at 7 bases. J lost 6 bases, V lost 4 bases, and 8 bases had no gene match. This CDR3 comprises 14 residues. CDR1 is SGHRS and CDR2 is YFSETQ in the germline V gene. The DNA for the CDR3 is TGCGCCAGCAGCCTATCGACAGGGATGGATACGCAGTATTTT. Translation: CASSLSTGMDTQYF.

This clonotype has only a few counts. The chain joins TRBV7-9 to TRBJ1-1, with TRBD1 as a possible D gene (6 bases). The V and J ends lost 2 bases and 6 bases respectively, with 13 bases between them. Germline V CDR1 and CDR2: SEHNR, FQNEAQ (reference sequence). CDR3 length equals 14 residues. The CDR3 loop reads CASSLQSGAAEAFF. In DNA form, the CDR3 reads TGTGCCAGCAGCTTACAGTCAGGGGCCGCTGAAGCTTTCTTT. Drawing the rest from reference TRBV7-9 and TRBJ1-1, the complete variable domain is DTGVSQNPRHKITKRGQNVTFRCDPISEHNRLYWYRQTLGQGPEFLTYFQNEAQLEKSRLLSDRFSAERPKGSFSTLEIQRTEQGDSAMYLCASSLQSGAAEAFFGQGTRLTVV.

J is TRBJ2-1 and V is TRBV20-1; D is possibly TRBD2 (5 bases). Trimming removed 1 base at V and 3 bases at J, with 22 bases between. CDR1 and CDR2 (germline): DFQATT, SNEGSKA (reference sequence). This CDR3 is 18 amino acids long. CDR3 loop: CSARGTSDSSVDYNEQFF. CDR3 coding DNA: TGCAGTGCTAGAGGAACCTCGGACTCCTCGGTTGACTACAATGAGCAGTTCTTC.

The chain combines TRBV6-5 with TRBJ2-5, with D tentatively TRBD1 (5 bases). The J call may be mistaken, given a closer DNA end match to TRBJ2-7. Germline loops: CDR1 MNHEY, CDR2 SVGAGI. This CDR3 is 13 amino acids long. The CDR3 sequence is CASSYSRGYEQYF. The CDR3 bases are TGTGCCAGCAGTTACTCTAGGGGCTACGAGCAGTACTTC.

J is TRBJ2-6 and V is TRBV12-5; D gene ambiguous. The CDR3 totals 16 residues. The V and J ends lost 6 bases and 8 bases respectively, with 20 bases between them. Germline V gene sequence: CDR1 LGHNT, CDR2 FRNRAP. The CDR3 loop is CASGFSPLAQTNVLTF. The CDR3 nucleotides are TGTGCTAGTGGCTTCAGCCCATTAGCTCAGACCAACGTCCTGACTTTC. Supplemented by reference TRBV12-5 and TRBJ2-6, the full variable domain reads DARVTQTPRHKVTEMGQEVTMRCQPILGHNTVFWYRQTMMQGLELLAYFRNRAPLDDSGMPKDRFSAEMPDATLATLKIQPSEPRDSAVYFCASGFSPLAQTNVLTFGAGSRLTVL.

The chain joins TRBV4-3 to TRBJ1-2; 9 bases line up with TRBD1. Germline CDR1 reads LGHNA; CDR2 reads YSLEER. With 2 bases clipped from V and 3 bases from J, the junction kept 4 bases outside the gene matches. The CDR3 is 15 residues long. Here the CDR3 reads CASSQPGTGYYGYTF. In nucleotides, the CDR3 is TGCGCCAGCAGCCAACCCGGGACAGGGTACTATGGCTACACCTTC.

This clonotype was detected only a few times. The CDR3 DNA reads as TGTGCCAGCAGTTACGGGAGGGGGGCCGGACGCACCGGGGAGCTGTTTTTT. Protein product: CASSYGRGAGRTGELFF. This rearrangement joins TRBV6-5 to TRBJ2-2; possibly TRBD2 for D (7 bases). Germline CDR1 reads MNHEY; CDR2 reads SVGAGI. V was trimmed by 2 bases and J by 4 bases, leaving 17 bases between them. The CDR3 covers 17 residues.

This chain joins TRBV20-1 and TRBJ1-2, with a tentative D call TRBD1 (5 bases). There are 13 residues in the CDR3. Germline CDR1 reads DFQATT; CDR2 reads SNEGSKA (reference sequence). V was trimmed by 3 bases and J by 5 bases, leaving 13 bases between them. CDR3 loop: CSASAPGGYGYTF. Written as DNA, the CDR3 is TGCAGTGCTAGTGCCCCTGGGGGGTATGGCTACACCTTC.

V usage is TRBV7-2 and J usage is TRBJ2-5; D could derive from TRBD1 or TRBD2 (5 bases each). The V end lost 3 bases, the J end lost 11 bases, and 19 bases lay between the germline ends. Germline V gene lookup returns CDR1 SGHTA and CDR2 FQGNSA. The CDR3 consists of 14 residues. The CDR3 sequence is CASSFTQALGEQYF. Here the CDR3 DNA reads TGTGCCAGCAGCTTCACACAGGCCTTGGGAGAGCAGTACTTC. Using reference TRBV7-2 and TRBJ2-5 for the parts outside the CDR3, the full variable domain is GAGVSQSPSNKVTEKGKDVELRCDPISGHTALYWYRQSLGQGLEFLIYFQGNSAPDKSGLPSDRFSAERTGGSVSTLTIQRTQQEDSAVYLCASSFTQALGEQYFGPGTRLLVL.

J is TRBJ2-1 and V is TRBV7-9; no clear D. V dropped 5 bases and J dropped 3 bases, with 11 bases sitting between them. Germline CDR1 and CDR2: SEHNR and FQNEAQ (reference sequence). This CDR3 is built from 14 residues. The CDR3 DNA reads as TGTGCCAGCAGCCCCGTTGAGGACTACAATGAGCAGTTCTTC. Translation: CASSPVEDYNEQFF. The whole variable domain, remainder taken from reference TRBV7-9 and TRBJ2-1, is DTGVSQNPRHKITKRGQNVTFRCDPISEHNRLYWYRQTLGQGPEFLTYFQNEAQLEKSRLLSDRFSAERPKGSFSTLEIQRTEQGDSAMYLCASSPVEDYNEQFFGPGTRLTVL.

V gene TRBV29-1 combines with J gene TRBJ1-1; 7 positions agree with TRBD1. V trimming: 3 bases; J trimming: 6 bases; junction bases outside the gene matches: 10. Germline V CDR1 and CDR2: SQVTM, ANQGSEA. This CDR3 region has 14 residues. The CDR3 DNA sequence: TGCAGCGTTGACTACACAGGGGTTCGAGCTGAAGCTTTCTTT. It encodes CSVDYTGVRAEAFF.

The sample holds a few counts of this clonotype. The rearrangement links TRBV9 to TRBJ2-5; 7 bases map to TRBD2. CDR1 is SGDLS, CDR2 YYNGEE, per germline. CDR3 size: 14 residues. Trimming cost V 4 bases and J 5 bases; bases outside gene matches: 8. CDR3 region: CASSFTSAPETQYF. CDR3 DNA sequence: TGTGCCAGCAGCTTTACTAGCGCCCCCGAGACCCAGTACTTC.

This chain joins TRBV6-2 or TRBV6-3 and TRBJ1-2, with TRBD1 matching 10 bases. CDR3 length: 15 amino acids. V trimming: 6 bases; J trimming: 8 bases; junction bases outside the gene matches: 12. In germline, CDR1 is MNHEY, CDR2 SVGEGT. Here the CDR3 reads CASSDPPGTGDGYTF. The CDR3 DNA follows: TGTGCCAGCAGCGATCCCCCCGGGACAGGGGACGGCTACACCTTC.

The V gene is TRBV5-1, the J gene TRBJ2-6; 10 positions agree with TRBD1. Germline loops: CDR1 SGHRS, CDR2 YFSETQ. The ends lost 4 bases at V and 2 bases at J; junction bases unmatched: 3. This CDR3 is 16 amino acids long. The CDR3 nucleotides read TGCGCCAGCAGCGAGACAGGGGGCGCTGGGGCCAACGTCCTGACTTTC. Encoded protein: CASSETGGAGANVLTF. Full variable domain (outside the CDR3, taken from reference TRBV5-1 and TRBJ2-6): KAGVTQTPRYLIKTRGQQVTLSCSPISGHRSVSWYQQTPGQGLQFLFEYFSETQRNKGNFPGRFSGRQFSNSRSEMNVSTLELGDSALYLCASSETGGAGANVLTFGAGSRLTVL.

Only a few counts were recorded for this clonotype. The V gene is TRBV20-1, the J gene TRBJ2-1, with 14 bases matching TRBD2. The CDR3 has 17 residues. The germline V gene encodes CDR1 DFQATT and CDR2 SNEGSKA (reference sequence). J lost 1 base, V lost 6 bases, and 8 bases had no gene match. The CDR3 DNA sequence: TGCAGTGCCGGGACTAGCGGGGGTCCACCTTCCTACAATGAGCAGTTCTTC. It codes for CSAGTSGGPPSYNEQFF.

This clonotype was seen more than once but under ten times. Lacking the conserved final phenylalanine or tryptophan, this CDR3 likely reflects a read error. No DNA is shown, since the ends of the CDR3 on it are uncertain; the CDR3 is the one TCRdb lists. This sequence joins TRBV2 and TRBJ1-4; the table's D call TRBD1 went unverified against the DNA. From its first to its last residue, the CDR3 has 12 amino acids. CDR1 is SNHLY and CDR2 is FYNNEI in the germline V gene. The CDR3 is CASSEEWGQMRI.

The chain combines TRBV11-3 with TRBJ2-7; D might be TRBD2 (5 bases). Germline lookup yields CDR1 SGHNT and CDR2 YENEEA. V was clipped by 1 base and J by 3 bases, with 13 bases between them. The CDR3 loop spans 15 amino acids. The CDR3 protein is CASSLARGNLYEQYF. The CDR3 nucleotides read TGTGCCAGCAGCTTAGCTCGGGGTAATCTCTACGAGCAGTACTTC.

The rearrangement links TRBV9 to TRBJ2-6; D not certain. This CDR3 comprises 17 residues. Deletions cut 0 bases from V and 2 bases from J, with 12 bases between. Germline CDR1 and CDR2: SGDLS and YYNGEE. The CDR3 sequence: CASSVERRATGANVLTF. Written as DNA, the CDR3 is TGTGCCAGCAGCGTAGAACGTAGGGCGACTGGGGCCAACGTCCTGACTTTC.

CDR3 in amino acids: CATSDRDYNLQETQYF. Written as DNA, the CDR3 is TGTGCCACCAGTGACCGGGACTACAACCTTCAAGAGACCCAGTACTTC. The chain couples TRBV24-1 to TRBJ2-5; 7 positions match TRBD2. The CDR3 runs to 16 residues. From germline, CDR1 is KGHDR and CDR2 SFDVKD. The junction had 9 bases not matched to a gene; V was cut back by 4 bases and J by 2 bases.